This T cell receptor beta chain was found in a study of blood T cell repertoires in COVID-19. V was pared by 1 base and J by 4 bases, with 0 bases of the junction left unmatched. The CDR3 runs to 13 residues. The method was immunoSEQ multiplex PCR; TCRdb's version includes in-frame clones alone and lacks a portion of them. This sample has approximately 90,000 clones, with roughly 91% found just once. V is TRBV12-3 or TRBV12-4 and J is TRBJ1-2; TRBD1 matches at 7 bases. This TCR came from a woman aged 80 or older with acute or convalescent COVID-19. Specimen: peripheral blood. CDR3 nucleotides: TGTGCCAGCAGTTTAGACAGGGGCTATGGCTACACCTTC. Protein: CASSLDRGYGYTF.